Below, 14 T cell receptor beta chains from the same sample are listed, as sequenced in a study of blood T cell repertoires in COVID-19. Here immunoSEQ multiplex PCR was the method, and the copy in TCRdb shows in-frame clones only, minus some. The sample records about 200,000 clones, 80% to 85% being singletons. The material sequenced was PBMCs or T cells enriched from blood (not recorded which). The source of these receptors is a man aged 40-49 years who had recovered from COVID-19.

The CDR3 protein is CSVVWEQGAYYNEQFF. Here the CDR3 DNA reads TGCAGCGTTGTCTGGGAACAGGGGGCGTACTACAATGAGCAGTTCTTC. V gene TRBV29-1 combines with J gene TRBJ2-1; 9 nucleotides match TRBD1. The V segment lost 4 bases and the J segment 3 bases; nucleotides outside the gene matches: 10. The CDR3 totals 16 residues. Looked up from germline, CDR1 is SQVTM and CDR2 is ANQGSEA.

This chain joins TRBV4-1 and TRBJ2-4; D is undetermined. V gave up 0 bases and J gave up 0 bases, with 15 bases separating them. This CDR3 spans 18 amino acids. Germline CDR1 MGHRA, CDR2 YSYEKL. For the CDR3, the DNA is TGCGCCAGCAGCCAAGAAGTGTTGAGGATACTAGCCAAAAACATTCAGTACTTC. Encoded protein: CASSQEVLRILAKNIQYF.

This clone showed up just once. The J gene is TRBJ1-5, the V gene TRBV16; weak D call: TRBD1 (5 bases). The germline CDR1 and CDR2 sequences are KGHSY and FQNENV. V dropped 4 bases and J dropped 4 bases, with 11 bases sitting between them. CDR3 length: 14 residues. CDR3 sequence reads: CASSPTGTNQPQHF. In nucleotides, the CDR3 is TGTGCCAGCAGCCCCACAGGTACGAATCAGCCCCAGCATTTT.

This chain uses TRBV16 with TRBJ1-1, with 7 nucleotides matching TRBD1. After removal of 5 bases from V and 6 bases from J, the junction contained 3 bases not matched to a gene. The CDR3 consists of 12 residues. From germline, CDR1 is KGHSY and CDR2 FQNENV. CDR3 region: CASSVGTAEAFF. CDR3 nucleotides: TGTGCCAGCAGCGTAGGGACAGCTGAAGCTTTCTTT.

This clone was observed a few times. The CDR3 DNA follows: TGTGCCAGCAGCGGGGGACAGGGGTATGATGGCTACACCTTC. Translated: CASSGGQGYDGYTF. The chain employs TRBV9 and TRBJ1-2; 10 bases line up with TRBD1. The V segment lost 3 bases and the J segment 6 bases; nucleotides outside the gene matches: 5. The CDR3 covers 14 residues. The germline gives CDR1 SGDLS, CDR2 YYNGEE.

The genes are TRBV18 and TRBJ2-5; tentative D call: TRBD2 (5 bases). V was pared by 2 bases and J by 4 bases, with 11 bases between. The CDR3 has 14 amino acids. CDR1 is KGHSH, CDR2 LQKENI, per germline. The CDR3, as DNA: TGTGCCAGCTCACCATCCGGGATTTTAGAGACCCAGTACTTC. Translating it yields CASSPSGILETQYF.

This clone was seen only a few times. The genes are TRBV21-1 and TRBJ1-3; no check of the table's D call, TRBD1, against the DNA was made. TRBV21-1 is recorded as a pseudogene. The CDR3 runs 15 residues. CDR3 region: CASRQGNRPGNTIYF. CDR3 sequence (DNA): TGTGCCAGCAGGCAAGGGAACAGGCCTGGAAACACCATATATTTT.

V usage is TRBV5-1 and J usage is TRBJ1-6; the match to TRBD1 covers 8 bases. Germline loops: CDR1 SGHRS, CDR2 YFSETQ. The J segment lost 1 base and the V segment lost 2 bases, leaving 11 bases of the junction unmatched. CDR3 length: 19 amino acids. CDR3 loop: CASSFNRDRYRSYNSPLHF. The DNA of the CDR3 is TGCGCCAGCAGCTTTAACCGGGACAGGTACCGATCCTATAATTCACCCCTCCACTTT.

J is TRBJ1-6 and V is TRBV4-1; 9 bases agree with TRBD1. This CDR3 is 18 amino acids long. Trimming removed 1 base from V and 7 bases from J; junction bases left unmatched: 11. Germline values: CDR1 MGHRA, CDR2 YSYEKL. CDR3: CASSQVTGGGYGNSPLHF. The DNA for the CDR3 is TGCGCCAGCAGCCAAGTGACAGGGGGAGGGTACGGGAATTCACCCCTCCACTTT.

The chain recombines TRBV6-5 with TRBJ1-6, with TRBD1 matching over 9 bases. The CDR3 length is 13 residues. V lost 6 bases, J lost 9 bases, and 3 bases stayed unmatched. Germline V CDR1 and CDR2: MNHEY, SVGAGI. The CDR3 DNA reads as TGTGCCAGCAGCGGACAGGGGACTTCACCCCTCCACTTT. Its protein is CASSGQGTSPLHF.

V usage is TRBV7-2 and J usage is TRBJ2-1; 13 positions match TRBD2. Germline values: CDR1 SGHTA, CDR2 FQGNSA. V lost 5 bases, J lost 7 bases, and 5 bases stayed unmatched. The CDR3 contains 15 residues. This chain's CDR3 is CASSPRLAGGNEQFF. DNA for the CDR3: TGTGCCAGCAGCCCAAGACTAGCGGGGGGAAATGAGCAGTTCTTC.

The chain carries TRBV14 and TRBJ2-1; 7 bases agree with TRBD1. Germline CDR1 is SGHDN and CDR2 is FVKESK. The CDR3 contains 18 residues. Trimming took 0 bases from V and 2 from J; bases not matched to a gene: 10. CDR3 in DNA: TGTGCCAGCAGCCAAGAAATTAGGACAGGAGTAACCTACAATGAGCAGTTCTTC. Translated, it gives CASSQEIRTGVTYNEQFF.

The chain couples TRBV5-1 to TRBJ1-4, with 7 bases that match TRBD1. CDR1 SGHRS and CDR2 YFSETQ come from the germline V gene. The CDR3 length is 13 residues. With 7 bases clipped from V and 3 bases from J, the junction kept 3 bases outside the gene matches. CDR3 in DNA: TGCGCCAGCCAGACAGGGCCTAATGAAAAACTGTTTTTT. Translation gives CASQTGPNEKLFF. The full variable domain, completed using reference TRBV5-1 and TRBJ1-4, is KAGVTQTPRYLIKTRGQQVTLSCSPISGHRSVSWYQQTPGQGLQFLFEYFSETQRNKGNFPGRFSGRQFSNSRSEMNVSTLELGDSALYLCASQTGPNEKLFFGSGTQLSVL.

This clone was recorded once. This CDR3 reads CASRIQGTNEKLFF. For the CDR3, the DNA is TGCGCCAGCAGAATACAGGGAACTAATGAAAAACTGTTTTTT. The chain has TRBV23-1 and TRBJ1-4; weak D call: TRBD1 (6 bases). TRBV23-1 is known as an ORF, though its function is uncertain. The V and J ends lost 6 bases and 1 base respectively, with 9 bases between them. There are 14 residues in the CDR3.